The rows below give T cell receptor beta chains drawn from one sample of a study of T cell clones after liver transplantation. Libraries were prepared by immunoSEQ multiplex PCR; TCRdb keeps only in-frame clonotypes and omits some of them. The sample carries 75,000 to 95,000 clones, roughly 84% recorded once. Here the sequenced sample was CD4+ T cells from blood, taken 48 months after liver transplant. These receptors came from a human patient who received a liver transplant. Part of the T cell pool may stem from the graft donor. Each CDR3 is given with its conserved first and last residue. The D gene is left open where the match is weak. Clone size, where shown, is once, few, many, or a class for clones that have expanded.

CDR3aa: CASTRGSGGRTGELFF
CDR3nt: TGTGCCAGCACCCGCGGATCAGGGGGTAGGACCGGGGAGCTGTTTTTT
d_gene: TRBD1
v_gene: TRBV7-2
j_gene: TRBJ2-2
abundance: NA

CDR3aa: CSVVGGRGSGANVLTF
CDR3nt: TGCAGCGTTGTGGGGGGCCGGGGTTCAGGGGCCAACGTCCTGACTTTC
d_gene: NA
v_gene: TRBV29-1
j_gene: TRBJ2-6
abundance: NA

CDR3aa: CASSTRSGGVIEQFF
CDR3nt: TGTGCCAGCAGTACCCGTAGCGGGGGGGTCATTGAGCAGTTCTTC
d_gene: TRBD2
v_gene: TRBV6-5
j_gene: TRBJ2-1
abundance: NA

CDR3aa: CASSFSGDSTDTQYF
CDR3nt: TGCGCCAGCAGCTTTAGCGGGGACAGCACAGATACGCAGTATTTT
d_gene: TRBD2
v_gene: TRBV5-1
j_gene: TRBJ2-3
abundance: NA

CDR3aa: CASSLGTAGYGYTF
CDR3nt: TGTGCCAGCAGCCTAGGCACCGCTGGCTATGGCTACACCTTC
d_gene: NA
v_gene: TRBV7-9
j_gene: TRBJ1-2
abundance: NA

CDR3aa: CASSERVDLFF
CDR3nt: TGTGCCAGCAGTGAAAGGGTTGACCTGTTTTTT
d_gene: NA
v_gene: TRBV2
j_gene: TRBJ1-4
abundance: NA

CDR3aa: CASSKEGGYGYTF
CDR3nt: TGTGCCAGCAGCAAAGAAGGGGGATATGGCTACACCTTC
d_gene: NA
v_gene: TRBV21-1
j_gene: TRBJ1-2
abundance: few

CDR3aa: CASSFPSGGAMVEQFF
CDR3nt: TGTGCCAGCAGCTTCCCGAGCGGGGGGGCGATGGTTGAGCAGTTCTTC
d_gene: TRBD2
v_gene: TRBV13
j_gene: TRBJ2-1
abundance: once

CDR3aa: CAHTASGSLNEQYF
CDR3nt: TGTGCCCATACCGCTAGCGGGAGTCTAAACGAGCAGTACTTC
d_gene: TRBD2
v_gene: TRBV10-3
j_gene: TRBJ2-7
abundance: NA

CDR3aa: CASSQGEGNNEKLFF
CDR3nt: TGTGCCAGCAGCCAAGGGGAGGGTAATAATGAAAAACTGTTTTTT
d_gene: NA
v_gene: TRBV4-2
j_gene: TRBJ1-4
abundance: medium-sized

CDR3aa: CASSLQGAQSSPLHF
CDR3nt: TGTGCCAGCAGCTTACAGGGGGCGCAGAGTTCACCCCTCCACTTT
d_gene: TRBD1
v_gene: TRBV11-3
j_gene: TRBJ1-6
abundance: NA

CDR3aa: CASSVDRVAASYNEQFF
CDR3nt: TGTGCCAGCAGCGTCGACCGTGTGGCAGCATCCTACAATGAGCAGTTCTTC
d_gene: NA
v_gene: TRBV7-2
j_gene: TRBJ2-1
abundance: NA

CDR3aa: CASSLFSTWNEQYF
CDR3nt: TGCGCCAGCAGCTTGTTTTCCACGTGGAACGAGCAGTACTTC
d_gene: NA
v_gene: TRBV5-1
j_gene: TRBJ2-7
abundance: NA

CDR3aa: CASSRAGGPSYEQYF
CDR3nt: TGTGCCAGCAGCAGAGCGGGAGGGCCTTCCTACGAGCAGTACTTC
d_gene: TRBD2
v_gene: TRBV9
j_gene: TRBJ2-7
abundance: NA

CDR3aa: CASRKTRANTGELFF
CDR3nt: TGTGCCAGTAGAAAGACCAGGGCGAACACCGGGGAGCTGTTTTTT
d_gene: NA
v_gene: TRBV19
j_gene: TRBJ2-2
abundance: NA

CDR3aa: CASARGGASSSPLHF
CDR3nt: TGTGCCAGCGCAAGGGGGGGCGCATCGAGTTCACCCCTCCACTTT
d_gene: NA
v_gene: TRBV6-6
j_gene: TRBJ1-6
abundance: NA

CDR3aa: CASSVDRDPRREQFF
CDR3nt: TGTGCCAGCAGCGTAGACCGGGATCCTCGCCGGGAGCAGTTCTTC
d_gene: NA
v_gene: TRBV9
j_gene: TRBJ2-1
abundance: NA

CDR3aa: CASSVVGSNTEAFF
CDR3nt: TGTGCCAGCAGCGTAGTTGGGTCGAACACTGAAGCTTTCTTT
d_gene: NA
v_gene: TRBV9
j_gene: TRBJ1-1
abundance: NA

CDR3aa: CASSSGQGDKNIQYF
CDR3nt: TGCGCCAGCAGCTCCGGACAGGGGGACAAAAACATTCAGTACTTC
d_gene: TRBD1
v_gene: TRBV5-1
j_gene: TRBJ2-4
abundance: few

CDR3aa: CAWGIISGQPQHF
CDR3nt: TGTGCCTGGGGAATAATTTCGGGTCAGCCCCAGCATTTT
d_gene: NA
v_gene: TRBV30
j_gene: TRBJ1-5
abundance: NA

CDR3aa: CASSGRSVRGRYNEQFF
CDR3nt: TGTGCCAGCAGCGGCCGGAGTGTCCGGGGGCGTTACAATGAGCAGTTCTTC
d_gene: NA
v_gene: TRBV7-6
j_gene: TRBJ2-1
abundance: NA

CDR3aa: CATSDQGSVQPQHF
CDR3nt: TGTGCCACTAGTGACCAGGGTAGTGTTCAGCCCCAGCATTTT
d_gene: NA
v_gene: TRBV19
j_gene: TRBJ1-5
abundance: NA

CDR3aa: CASKDLGTEAFF
CDR3nt: TGTGCCAGCAAAGACCTGGGTACTGAAGCTTTCTTT
d_gene: NA
v_gene: TRBV6-5
j_gene: TRBJ1-1
abundance: NA

CDR3aa: CASSVASAGTGELFF
CDR3nt: TGTGCCAGCAGCGTAGCTTCGGCGGGGACCGGGGAGCTGTTTTTT
d_gene: NA
v_gene: TRBV9
j_gene: TRBJ2-2
abundance: NA

CDR3aa: CASSYTSTGEGWEQYF
CDR3nt: TGTGCCAGCAGTTACACCTCAACAGGGGAGGGCTGGGAGCAGTACTTC
d_gene: NA
v_gene: TRBV6-6
j_gene: TRBJ2-7
abundance: NA

CDR3aa: CASREDRDTEAFF
CDR3nt: TGTGCCAGCAGAGAGGACAGGGACACTGAAGCTTTCTTT
d_gene: TRBD1
v_gene: TRBV5-6
j_gene: TRBJ1-1
abundance: NA

CDR3aa: CASSPLGQATDTQYF
CDR3nt: TGTGCCAGCAGCCCCCTAGGACAGGCCACAGATACGCAGTATTTT
d_gene: TRBD1
v_gene: TRBV7-3
j_gene: TRBJ2-3
abundance: few

CDR3aa: CASRDRGDSPLHF
CDR3nt: TGTGCCAGCAGGGACAGGGGTGATTCACCCCTCCACTTT
d_gene: TRBD1
v_gene: TRBV14
j_gene: TRBJ1-6
abundance: NA

CDR3aa: CASSQGQRGYEQYF
CDR3nt: TGCGCCAGCAGCCAGGGACAGAGAGGGTACGAGCAGTACTTC
d_gene: TRBD1
v_gene: TRBV5-1
j_gene: TRBJ2-7
abundance: NA

CDR3aa: CASSQIIGADTQYF
CDR3nt: TGTGCCAGCAGCCAAATCATAGGGGCAGATACGCAGTATTTT
d_gene: NA
v_gene: TRBV14
j_gene: TRBJ2-3
abundance: NA

CDR3aa: CASSLNRDATEAFF
CDR3nt: TGTGCCAGCAGCTTAAACAGGGACGCCACTGAAGCTTTCTTT
d_gene: NA
v_gene: TRBV7-6
j_gene: TRBJ1-1
abundance: NA

CDR3aa: CASSLAPHGETYWEKTF
CDR3nt: TGCGCCAGCAGCTTGGCTCCCCACGGGGAAACGTATTGGGAGAAAACCTTC
d_gene: NA
v_gene: TRBV5-1
j_gene: TRBJ1-2
abundance: once

CDR3aa: CASSPPDSSLGANVLTF
CDR3nt: TGTGCCAGCAGCCCACCAGACAGTTCTCTGGGGGCCAACGTCCTGACTTTC
d_gene: NA
v_gene: TRBV7-3
j_gene: TRBJ2-6
abundance: NA

CDR3aa: CASSVESGGTQYF
CDR3nt: TGTGCCAGCAGCGTAGAATCCGGTGGTACGCAGTATTTT
d_gene: NA
v_gene: TRBV9
j_gene: TRBJ2-3
abundance: NA

CDR3aa: CASSRVGSSYNEQFF
CDR3nt: TGTGCCAGCAGTCGGGTGGGCAGCTCCTACAATGAGCAGTTCTTC
d_gene: NA
v_gene: TRBV2
j_gene: TRBJ2-1
abundance: NA

CDR3aa: CSAHPKWGELNTEAFF
CDR3nt: TGCAGCGCGCACCCAAAGTGGGGAGAGCTGAACACTGAAGCTTTCTTT
d_gene: NA
v_gene: TRBV29-1
j_gene: TRBJ1-1
abundance: NA

CDR3aa: CATSGLAAYYNEQFF
CDR3nt: TGTGCCACCTCGGGACTAGCGGCCTACTACAATGAGCAGTTCTTC
d_gene: TRBD2
v_gene: TRBV19
j_gene: TRBJ2-1
abundance: NA

CDR3aa: CASSRGSAGEKLFF
CDR3nt: TGTGCCAGCAGCCGGGGAAGCGCGGGTGAAAAACTGTTTTTT
d_gene: NA
v_gene: TRBV6-6
j_gene: TRBJ1-4
abundance: NA

CDR3aa: CASGLAPDTQYF
CDR3nt: TGTGCTAGTGGGCTAGCCCCAGATACGCAGTATTTT
d_gene: NA
v_gene: TRBV12-5
j_gene: TRBJ2-3
abundance: NA

CDR3aa: CASSQEPFSIVNF
CDR3nt: TGCGCCAGCAGCCAAGAGCCGTTTTCCATTGTTAACTTC
d_gene: NA
v_gene: TRBV4-1
j_gene: TRBJ2-7
abundance: NA

CDR3aa: CASSQEFRRPGSEAFF
CDR3nt: TGCGCCAGCAGCCAAGAGTTTCGGAGACCGGGCTCTGAAGCTTTCTTT
d_gene: NA
v_gene: TRBV4-3
j_gene: TRBJ1-1
abundance: NA

CDR3aa: CASSFQSTDTQYF
CDR3nt: TGTGCCAGCAGCTTCCAGAGTACAGATACGCAGTATTTT
d_gene: NA
v_gene: TRBV7-3
j_gene: TRBJ2-3
abundance: NA

CDR3aa: CASSLGVAGEQYF
CDR3nt: TGTGCCAGCAGCTTAGGAGTAGCGGGCGAGCAGTACTTC
d_gene: TRBD2
v_gene: TRBV7-9
j_gene: TRBJ2-7
abundance: once

CDR3aa: CASSYPGQGMDEQFF
CDR3nt: TGTGCCAGCAGTTATCCGGGACAGGGGATGGATGAGCAGTTCTTC
d_gene: TRBD1
v_gene: TRBV11-1
j_gene: TRBJ2-1
abundance: NA

CDR3aa: CASSPPGSGIPYEQYF
CDR3nt: TGTGCCAGTAGTCCGCCGGGTTCCGGTATCCCCTACGAGCAGTACTTC
d_gene: NA
v_gene: TRBV19
j_gene: TRBJ2-7
abundance: NA

CDR3aa: CASKKTSGVETQYF
CDR3nt: TGTGCCAGCAAGAAGACTAGCGGGGTAGAGACCCAGTACTTC
d_gene: TRBD2
v_gene: TRBV7-2
j_gene: TRBJ2-5
abundance: NA

CDR3aa: CASSLDVNKDEETQYF
CDR3nt: TGTGCCAGCAGCTTAGATGTCAACAAGGATGAAGAGACCCAGTACTTC
d_gene: NA
v_gene: TRBV7-9
j_gene: TRBJ2-5
abundance: NA

CDR3aa: CASSSGRTLAKNIQYF
CDR3nt: TGTGCCAGCAGCTCCGGGAGGACTTTAGCCAAAAACATTCAGTACTTC
d_gene: TRBD2
v_gene: TRBV5-8
j_gene: TRBJ2-4
abundance: NA